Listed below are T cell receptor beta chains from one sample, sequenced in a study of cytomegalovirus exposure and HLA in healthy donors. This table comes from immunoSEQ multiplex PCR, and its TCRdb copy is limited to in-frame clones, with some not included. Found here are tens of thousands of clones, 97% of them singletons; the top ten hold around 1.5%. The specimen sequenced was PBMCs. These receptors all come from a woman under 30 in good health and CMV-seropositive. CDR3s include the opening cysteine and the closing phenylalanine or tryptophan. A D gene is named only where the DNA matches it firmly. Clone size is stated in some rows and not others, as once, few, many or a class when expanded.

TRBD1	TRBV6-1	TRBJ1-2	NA	CASSESGDSPNYGYTF	TGTGCCAGCAGTGAATCCGGGGACAGCCCCAACTATGGCTACACCTTC
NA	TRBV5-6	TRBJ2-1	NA	CASSPSTGPYNEQFF	TGTGCCAGCAGCCCCAGTACAGGGCCCTACAATGAGCAGTTCTTC
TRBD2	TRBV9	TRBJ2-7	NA	CASSVGGTSGEQYF	TGTGCCAGCAGCGTAGGGGGGACTAGCGGAGAGCAGTACTTC
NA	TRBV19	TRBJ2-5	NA	CASSISSVETQYF	TGTGCCAGTAGTATTTCTAGCGTCGAGACCCAGTACTTC
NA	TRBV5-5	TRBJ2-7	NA	CASSLAGRVSDEQYF	TGTGCCAGCAGCTTGGCAGGCAGGGTCAGCGACGAGCAGTACTTC
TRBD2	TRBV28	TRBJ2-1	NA	CAGSQALAGGNEQFF	TGTGCCGGATCCCAGGCACTAGCGGGAGGCAATGAGCAGTTCTTC
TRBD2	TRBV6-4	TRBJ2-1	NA	CASSSGLEHNEQFF	TGTGCCAGCAGCTCGGGACTAGAACACAATGAGCAGTTCTTC
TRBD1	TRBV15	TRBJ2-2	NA	CATGADRAGELFF	TGTGCCACCGGCGCCGACAGGGCCGGGGAGCTGTTTTTT
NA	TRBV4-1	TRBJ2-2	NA	CASSQVQANTGELFF	TGCGCCAGCAGCCAAGTACAGGCGAACACCGGGGAGCTGTTTTTT
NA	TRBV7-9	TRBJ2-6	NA	CASSLGSGGANVLTF	TGTGCCAGCAGCTTAGGCTCGGGTGGGGCCAACGTCCTGACTTTC
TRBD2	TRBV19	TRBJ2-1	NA	CASSIPAGRGDEQFF	TGTGCCAGTAGTATCCCAGCGGGAAGGGGTGATGAGCAGTTCTTC
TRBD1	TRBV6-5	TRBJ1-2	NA	CASRKEGARGGGYTF	TGTGCCAGCAGAAAGGAGGGGGCGCGTGGTGGTGGCTACACCTTC
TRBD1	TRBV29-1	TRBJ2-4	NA	CSYWDRGKNIQYF	TGCAGCTATTGGGACAGGGGCAAAAACATTCAGTACTTC
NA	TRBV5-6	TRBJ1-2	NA	CASSFSQGGGYTF	TGTGCCAGCAGCTTTTCCCAGGGTGGAGGCTACACCTTC
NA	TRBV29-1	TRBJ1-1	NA	CSVVGAGQGYTEAFF	TGCAGCGTTGTAGGAGCAGGGCAAGGATATACTGAAGCTTTCTTT
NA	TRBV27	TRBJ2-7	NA	CASSFQGTPYEQYF	TGTGCCAGCAGTTTTCAGGGGACCCCCTACGAGCAGTACTTC
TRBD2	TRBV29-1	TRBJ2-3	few	CSVLGTSGSTDTQYF	TGCAGCGTGCTCGGGACTAGCGGTAGCACAGATACGCAGTATTTT
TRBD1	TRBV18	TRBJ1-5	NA	CASSPRTGSPNSNQPQHF	TGTGCCAGCTCACCTCGGACAGGGAGCCCTAATAGCAATCAGCCCCAGCATTTT